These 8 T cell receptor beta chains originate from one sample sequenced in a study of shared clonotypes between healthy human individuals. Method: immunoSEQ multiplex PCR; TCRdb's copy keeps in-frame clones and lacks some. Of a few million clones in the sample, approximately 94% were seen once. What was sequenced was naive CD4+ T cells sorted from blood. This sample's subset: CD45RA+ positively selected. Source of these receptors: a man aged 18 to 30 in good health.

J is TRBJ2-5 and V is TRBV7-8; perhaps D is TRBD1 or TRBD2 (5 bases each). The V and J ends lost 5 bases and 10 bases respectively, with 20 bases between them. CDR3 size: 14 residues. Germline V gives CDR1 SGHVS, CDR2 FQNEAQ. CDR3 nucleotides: TGTGCCAGCAGCAGAAACCGGGACCAAGGTGGCCAGTACTTC. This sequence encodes CASSRNRDQGGQYF. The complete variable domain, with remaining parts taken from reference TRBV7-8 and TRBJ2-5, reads GAGVSQSPRYKVAKRGQDVALRCDPISGHVSLFWYQQALGQGPEFLTYFQNEAQLDKSGLPSDRFFAERPEGSVSTLKIQRTQQEDSAVYLCASSRNRDQGGQYFGPGTRLLVL.

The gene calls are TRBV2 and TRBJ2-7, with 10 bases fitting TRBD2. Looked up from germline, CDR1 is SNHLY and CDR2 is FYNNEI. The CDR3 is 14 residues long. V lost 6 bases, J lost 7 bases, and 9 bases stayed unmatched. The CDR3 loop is CASRELAGPGEQYF. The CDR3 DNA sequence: TGTGCCAGCAGGGAACTAGCGGGACCGGGAGAGCAGTACTTC.

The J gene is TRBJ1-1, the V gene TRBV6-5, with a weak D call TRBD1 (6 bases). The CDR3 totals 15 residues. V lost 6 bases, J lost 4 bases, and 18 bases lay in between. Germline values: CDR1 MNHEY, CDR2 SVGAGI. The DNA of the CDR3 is TGTGCCAGCAGAAAATATGGGGGCGATATCACTGAAGCTTTCTTT. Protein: CASRKYGGDITEAFF.

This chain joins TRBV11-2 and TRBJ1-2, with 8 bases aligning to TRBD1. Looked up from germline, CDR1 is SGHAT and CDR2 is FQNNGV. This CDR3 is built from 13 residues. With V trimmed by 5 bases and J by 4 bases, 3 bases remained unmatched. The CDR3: CASSRGQVYGYTF. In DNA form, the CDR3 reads TGTGCCAGCAGCAGGGGACAGGTCTATGGCTACACCTTC.

The DNA for the CDR3 is TGTGCCAGCAGTCGGGGGGGGATGACGAGCACAGATACGCAGTATTTT. Translated: CASSRGGMTSTDTQYF. V and J are TRBV6-6 and TRBJ2-3, with 8 bases identical to TRBD2. Losses at the gene ends were 5 bases for V and 0 bases for J; bases not matched to a gene: 7. The CDR3 loop spans 16 amino acids. Germline CDR1 is MNHNY and CDR2 is SVGAGI (reference sequence).

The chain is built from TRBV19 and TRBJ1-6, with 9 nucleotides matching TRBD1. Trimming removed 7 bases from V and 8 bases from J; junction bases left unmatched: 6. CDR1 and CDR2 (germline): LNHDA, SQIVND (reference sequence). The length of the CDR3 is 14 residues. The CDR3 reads CASNLGQGDSPLHF. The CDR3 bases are TGTGCCAGTAACTTGGGACAGGGTGATTCACCCCTCCACTTT.

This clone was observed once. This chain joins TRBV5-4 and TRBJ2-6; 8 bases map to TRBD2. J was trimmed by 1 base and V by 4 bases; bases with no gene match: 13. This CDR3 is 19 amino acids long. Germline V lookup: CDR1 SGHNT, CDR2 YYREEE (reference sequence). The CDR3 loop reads CASSRGGGSTVSGANVLTF. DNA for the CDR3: TGTGCCAGCAGCCGGGGGGGCGGGTCGACTGTTTCTGGGGCCAACGTCCTGACTTTC.

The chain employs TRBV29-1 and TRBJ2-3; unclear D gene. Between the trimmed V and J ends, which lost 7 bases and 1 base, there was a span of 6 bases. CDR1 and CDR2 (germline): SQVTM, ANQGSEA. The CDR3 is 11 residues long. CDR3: CSGQRTDTQYF. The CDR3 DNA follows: TGCAGCGGTCAGCGCACAGATACGCAGTATTTT.